This passage covers 13 T cell receptor beta chains from one sample sequenced in a study of blood T cell repertoires in COVID-19. Libraries were prepared by immunoSEQ multiplex PCR; TCRdb keeps only in-frame clonotypes and omits some of them. The table includes 130,000 to 150,000 clones, approximately 81% detected once. Sequencing was carried out using peripheral blood. All receptors come from a human donor in a cohort sampled during active COVID-19.

V gene TRBV5-1 combines with J gene TRBJ2-1, with a weak D call TRBD1 (6 bases). This CDR3 comprises 15 residues. Germline V gene sequence: CDR1 SGHRS, CDR2 YFSETQ. Trimming removed 0 bases at V and 2 bases at J, with 9 bases between. The CDR3 nucleotides read TGCGCCAGCAGCTTGGAAGGGGGTGCCTACAATGAGCAGTTCTTC. Protein sequence: CASSLEGGAYNEQFF.

The J gene is TRBJ2-1, the V gene TRBV19; no clear D. V was shortened by 7 bases and J by 2 bases, with 15 bases between the two germline ends. CDR3 length: 15 amino acids. Germline V gene data show CDR1 as LNHDA and CDR2 as SQIVND (reference sequence). The CDR3, as DNA: TGTGCCAGTAATCTCGCCCACAACACCTACAATGAGCAGTTCTTC. Amino acids: CASNLAHNTYNEQFF.

The gene calls are TRBV9 and TRBJ2-6; D might be TRBD1 (6 bases). This CDR3 contains 18 residues. Deletions cut 7 bases from V and 2 bases from J, with 22 bases between. Germline CDR1 reads SGDLS; CDR2 reads YYNGEE. The DNA of the CDR3 is TGTGCCAGCGGATATCGGCAGGGGATGGATCCTGGGGCCAACGTCCTGACTTTC. Translating gives CASGYRQGMDPGANVLTF.

This clone has just one count. The chain recombines TRBV28 with TRBJ2-7; D gene uncertain. Trimming stripped 9 bases from V and 2 bases from J, with 8 bases between. CDR1 MDHEN and CDR2 SYDVKM come from the germline V gene. CDR3 length: 11 residues. Here the CDR3 DNA reads TGTGCCAGTTTCTCCCCCTACGAGCAGTACTTC. As protein: CASFSPYEQYF.

This clone was seen only a few times. The chain joins TRBV11-2 to TRBJ2-7, with 11 nucleotides matching TRBD2. The CDR3 is made up of 16 amino acids. V trimming: 5 bases; J trimming: 3 bases; junction bases outside the gene matches: 9. Germline CDR1 and CDR2: SGHAT and FQNNGV. CDR3 region: CASSTASSGRFYEQYF. The CDR3 DNA reads TGTGCCAGCAGCACCGCCTCTAGCGGGAGGTTCTACGAGCAGTACTTC.

This chain links TRBV18 with TRBJ2-1, with 9 nucleotides matching TRBD2. CDR1 is KGHSH and CDR2 is LQKENI in the germline V gene. V gave up 5 bases and J gave up 4 bases; unmatched junction bases: 6. This CDR3 spans 15 amino acids. The CDR3 is CASSEAGGAYNEQFF. In nucleotides, the CDR3 is TGTGCCAGCTCAGAAGCGGGAGGTGCTTACAATGAGCAGTTCTTC.

The chain joins TRBV27 to TRBJ2-7, with D perhaps matching TRBD1 (6 bases). Trimming shortened V by 6 bases and J by 0 bases, and 15 bases separated the two germline ends. CDR1 MNHEY and CDR2 SMNVEV come from the germline V gene (reference sequence). The CDR3 covers 15 residues. The CDR3 loop is CASRPRQESSYEQYF. The CDR3 DNA is TGTGCCAGCAGACCTCGACAGGAAAGCTCCTACGAGCAGTACTTC.

This clone was counted only a few times. The V gene is TRBV3-1 (or the pseudogene TRBV3-2), the J gene TRBJ2-7, with TRBD1 as a possible D gene (5 bases). Germline V lookup: CDR1 LGHDT, CDR2 YNNKEL (reference sequence). CDR3 length equals 14 residues. The V end lost 0 bases, the J end lost 2 bases, and 8 bases lay between the germline ends. CDR3 in DNA: TGTGCCAGCAGCCAAGACTACAGGCCCTACGAGCAGTACTTC. Residues: CASSQDYRPYEQYF.

V gene TRBV27 combines with J gene TRBJ1-2; perhaps TRBD1 as D (5 bases). The CDR3 totals 15 residues. CDR1 MNHEY and CDR2 SMNVEV come from the germline V gene (reference sequence). V was trimmed by 5 bases and J by 4 bases, leaving 17 bases between them. CDR3 coding DNA: TGTGCCAGCAGTCCACAGAGACAGAATCCCTATGGCTACACCTTC. This encodes CASSPQRQNPYGYTF.

This rearrangement joins TRBV19 to TRBJ2-2; maybe TRBD1 (5 bases). The CDR3 is 16 residues long. Germline CDR1 LNHDA, CDR2 SQIVND (reference sequence). The V gene lost 2 bases and the J gene lost 5 bases, with 15 bases spanning the gap. In nucleotides, the CDR3 is TGTGCCAGTAGTATAAGTCAATCAGGGTCTACCGGGGAGCTGTTTTTT. It codes for CASSISQSGSTGELFF. The variable domain in full, completed from reference TRBV19 and TRBJ2-2, reads DGGITQSPKYLFRKEGQNVTLSCEQNLNHDAMYWYRQDPGQGLRLIYYSQIVNDFQKGDIAEGYSVSREKKESFPLTVTSAQKNPTAFYLCASSISQSGSTGELFFGEGSRLTVL.

This chain links TRBV5-6 with TRBJ1-4; D perhaps matches TRBD1 (6 bases). Germline V gene lookup returns CDR1 SGHDT and CDR2 YYEEEE. The CDR3 is 14 residues long. V lost 0 bases and J lost 7, with 10 bases in between. CDR3 bases: TGTGCCAGCAGCTTGGTGTCGACAGGTGAAAAACTGTTTTTT. As protein: CASSLVSTGEKLFF.

V gene TRBV10-1 combines with J gene TRBJ2-7; TRBD1 might be the D (5 bases). This CDR3 comprises 13 residues. V lost 3 bases to trimming and J lost 3 bases, with 9 bases between them. Germline CDR1 reads WNHNN; CDR2 reads SYGVQD (reference sequence). CDR3 protein: CASSEGAVYEQYF. Written as DNA, the CDR3 is TGCGCCAGCAGTGAAGGGGCAGTCTACGAGCAGTACTTC.

This chain connects TRBV18 to TRBJ1-6, with 11 positions matching TRBD1. Trimming cost V 3 bases and J 9 bases; bases outside gene matches: 13. CDR3 length equals 18 residues. Germline CDR1 is KGHSH and CDR2 is LQKENI. CDR3 DNA sequence: TGTGCCAGCTCACCCTACCCCTCGAGGGGGACAGGGGGTTCACCCCTCCACTTT. Amino acids: CASSPYPSRGTGGSPLHF.